The present T cell receptor beta chain was sequenced within a study of blood T cell repertoires in COVID-19. Study details: Italy, Spain and the United States were the sources of the convalescent and acute COVID-19 samples. Sample material is recorded as cDNA or gDNA derived from T cells, B-cell-depleted T cells, or PBMCs.

In the original analysis: By means of reference gene primer amplification, nucleated cell counts were estimated. Only in-frame clones appear in the TCRdb table, and some are missing; sequencing was by immunoSEQ multiplex PCR. The V and J calls and clone size were taken over from that table, and D and trimming were inferred from the DNA. The table has 20,000 to 30,000 clones, around 87% seen once. The germline CDR1 and CDR2 sequences are MDHEN and SYDVKM. The V gene end was trimmed by 4 bases and the J gene end by 5 bases; junction bases not matched to a gene: 13. CDR3 length: 20 residues. The rearrangement links TRBV28 to TRBJ2-2; 16 nucleotides match TRBD2. This clonotype was sampled from an older man with acute or convalescent COVID-19. Sequencing was performed on peripheral blood. DNA of the CDR3: TGTGCCAGCAGTTCCGCGGGACTAGCGGGAGGGCCCTCGAGAACCGGGGAGCTGTTTTTT. As protein: CASSSAGLAGGPSRTGELFF.